This TCR beta chain came from a study of CD8+ T cells in alopecia areata. Study context: Tofacitinib ran for 6 to 18 months before 6 months off drug.

The germline gives CDR1 GTSNPN, CDR2 SVGIG (reference sequence). The CDR3 runs to 16 residues. V was shortened by 5 bases and J by 7 bases, with 23 bases between the two germline ends. Findings and limits, study-wide: Lesional scalp, notably in alopecia totalis/universalis, had clonality above that of normal scalp.

Isolated RNA was reverse transcribed into cDNA used as the sequencing template. Assay used: immunoSEQ multiplex PCR; TCRdb lists only in-frame clones, some missing. The sample has approximately 110,000 clones, roughly three fifths seen once. The treatment: oral pan-JAK inhibitor, 5-10 mg twice daily. Worth noting for this clone: Antigen specificity is unknown.

The sequence came from a human donor with alopecia areata. The rearrangement joins TRBV30 to TRBJ1-4; D not certain. The sequencing used CD8+ T cells sorted from blood, collected at week 24, from a patient treated with tofacitinib. The CDR3 is CAWFGRPKGGTEKLFF. Written as DNA, the CDR3 is TGTGCCTGGTTCGGACGTCCCAAAGGCGGTACTGAAAAACTGTTTTTT.